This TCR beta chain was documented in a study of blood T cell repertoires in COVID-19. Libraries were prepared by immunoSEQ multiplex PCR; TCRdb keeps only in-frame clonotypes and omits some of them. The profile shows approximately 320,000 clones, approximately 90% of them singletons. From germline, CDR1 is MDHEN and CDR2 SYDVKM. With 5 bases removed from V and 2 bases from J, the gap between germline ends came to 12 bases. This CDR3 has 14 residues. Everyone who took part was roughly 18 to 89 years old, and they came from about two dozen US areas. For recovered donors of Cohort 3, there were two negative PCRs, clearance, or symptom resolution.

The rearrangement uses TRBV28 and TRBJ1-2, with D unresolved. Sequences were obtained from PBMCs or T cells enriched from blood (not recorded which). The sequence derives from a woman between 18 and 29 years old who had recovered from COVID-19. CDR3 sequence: CASSTYDGNYGYTF. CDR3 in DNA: TGTGCCAGCAGTACGTACGACGGGAACTATGGCTACACCTTC.